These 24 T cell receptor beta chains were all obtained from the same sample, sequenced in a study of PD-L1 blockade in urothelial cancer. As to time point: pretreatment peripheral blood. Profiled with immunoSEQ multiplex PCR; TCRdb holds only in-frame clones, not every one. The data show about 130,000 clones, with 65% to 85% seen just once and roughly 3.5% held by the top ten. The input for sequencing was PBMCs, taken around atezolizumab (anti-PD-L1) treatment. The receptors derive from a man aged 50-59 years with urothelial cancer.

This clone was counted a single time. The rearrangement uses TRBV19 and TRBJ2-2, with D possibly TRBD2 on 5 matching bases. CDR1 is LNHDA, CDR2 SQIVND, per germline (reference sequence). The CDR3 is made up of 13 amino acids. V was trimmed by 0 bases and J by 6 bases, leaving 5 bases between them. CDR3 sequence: CASSIERAGELFF. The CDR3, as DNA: TGTGCCAGTAGTATAGAGAGGGCCGGGGAGCTGTTTTTT.

The CDR3 nucleotides are TGTGCCAGCAGGGGACAGGGGGCTTCTCGTTCACCCCTCCACTTT. The encoded protein is CASRGQGASRSPLHF. The V gene is TRBV2, the J gene TRBJ1-6; 12 bases agree with TRBD1. J lost 9 bases, V lost 6 bases, and 6 bases had no gene match. Germline lookup yields CDR1 SNHLY and CDR2 FYNNEI. The CDR3 totals 15 residues.

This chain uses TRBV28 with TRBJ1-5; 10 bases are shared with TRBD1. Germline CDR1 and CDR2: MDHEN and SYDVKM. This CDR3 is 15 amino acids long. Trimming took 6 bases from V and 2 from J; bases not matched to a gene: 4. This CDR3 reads CASREGQGGNQPQHF. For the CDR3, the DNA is TGTGCCAGCAGAGAAGGACAGGGGGGCAATCAGCCCCAGCATTTT.

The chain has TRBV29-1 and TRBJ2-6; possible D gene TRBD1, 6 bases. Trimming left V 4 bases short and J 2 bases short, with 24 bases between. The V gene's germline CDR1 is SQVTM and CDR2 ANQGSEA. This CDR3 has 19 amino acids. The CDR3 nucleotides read TGCAGCGTTGCAGGCCTGGGAAGGGCTGAGGGGGCTGGGGCCAACGTCCTGACTTTC. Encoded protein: CSVAGLGRAEGAGANVLTF.

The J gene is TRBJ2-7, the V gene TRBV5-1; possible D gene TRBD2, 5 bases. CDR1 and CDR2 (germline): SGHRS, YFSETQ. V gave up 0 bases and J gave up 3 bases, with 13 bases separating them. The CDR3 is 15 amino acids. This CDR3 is CASSLGTGIGYEQYF. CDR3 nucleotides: TGCGCCAGCAGCTTGGGCACGGGGATAGGCTACGAGCAGTACTTC.

CDR3 loop: CAWSASGSYNEQFF. DNA for the CDR3: TGTGCCTGGAGTGCCTCGGGCTCCTACAATGAGCAGTTCTTC. The chain combines TRBV30 with TRBJ2-1; no reliable D call. The germline gives CDR1 GTSNPN, CDR2 SVGIG (reference sequence). The CDR3 covers 14 residues. V gave up 1 base and J gave up 0 bases, with 7 bases separating them. The entire variable domain, with the rest obtained from reference TRBV30 and TRBJ2-1, is as follows: SQTIHQWPATLVQPVGSPLSLECTVEGTSNPNLYWYRQAAGRGLQLLFYSVGIGQISSEVPQNLSASRPQDRQFILSSKKLLLSDSGFYLCAWSASGSYNEQFFGPGTRLTVL.

The CDR3 loop is CASSRTGDTIYF. The CDR3 DNA sequence: TGTGCCAGCAGTCGAACGGGAGACACCATATATTTT. The genes are TRBV7-9 and TRBJ1-3; D unresolved. V lost 6 bases and J 8 bases, leaving 11 bases between the germline ends. In germline, CDR1 is SEHNR, CDR2 FQNEAQ (reference sequence). The CDR3 runs 12 residues.

The CDR3 loop reads CASTLGSGSHNQPQHF. Here the CDR3 DNA reads TGTGCCAGTACCCTGGGGTCGGGGTCGCACAATCAGCCCCAGCATTTT. This chain uses TRBV19 with TRBJ1-5; no clear D gene. Per germline, CDR1 LNHDA and CDR2 SQIVND (reference sequence). The germline V and J ends were trimmed by 7 bases and 3 bases, with 19 bases remaining between them. The CDR3 has 16 amino acids.

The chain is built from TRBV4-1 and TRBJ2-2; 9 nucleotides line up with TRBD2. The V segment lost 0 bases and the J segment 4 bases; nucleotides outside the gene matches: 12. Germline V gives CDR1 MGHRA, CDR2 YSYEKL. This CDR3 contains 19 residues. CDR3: CASSQDRIAGAGVTGELFF. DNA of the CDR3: TGCGCCAGCAGCCAAGATAGAATAGCGGGAGCTGGGGTCACCGGGGAGCTGTTTTTT.

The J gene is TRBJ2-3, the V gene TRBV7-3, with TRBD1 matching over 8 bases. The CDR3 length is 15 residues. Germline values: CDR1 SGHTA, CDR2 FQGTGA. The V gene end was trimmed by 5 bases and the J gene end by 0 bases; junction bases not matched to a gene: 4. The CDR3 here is CASSKTGGSTDTQYF. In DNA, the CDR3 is TGTGCCAGCAGCAAAACAGGGGGGAGCACAGATACGCAGTATTTT.

CDR3 loop: CASSLQTGTVNTEAFF. CDR3 sequence (DNA): TGCGCCAGCAGCTTACAGACCGGGACAGTAAACACTGAAGCTTTCTTT. The chain uses TRBV5-1 and TRBJ1-1, with 7 bases lining up with TRBD1. In germline, CDR1 is SGHRS, CDR2 YFSETQ. V dropped 2 bases and J dropped 2; count of bases not matched to a gene: 9. The CDR3 consists of 16 residues. Filled out from reference TRBV5-1 and TRBJ1-1, the complete variable domain reads KAGVTQTPRYLIKTRGQQVTLSCSPISGHRSVSWYQQTPGQGLQFLFEYFSETQRNKGNFPGRFSGRQFSNSRSEMNVSTLELGDSALYLCASSLQTGTVNTEAFFGQGTRLTVV.

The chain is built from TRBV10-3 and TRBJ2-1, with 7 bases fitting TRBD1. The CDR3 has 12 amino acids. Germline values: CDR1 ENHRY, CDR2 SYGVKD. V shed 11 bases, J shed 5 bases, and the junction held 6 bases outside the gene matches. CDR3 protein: CAVRDSNNEQFF. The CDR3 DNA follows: TGTGCCGTCCGGGACAGCAACAATGAGCAGTTCTTC.

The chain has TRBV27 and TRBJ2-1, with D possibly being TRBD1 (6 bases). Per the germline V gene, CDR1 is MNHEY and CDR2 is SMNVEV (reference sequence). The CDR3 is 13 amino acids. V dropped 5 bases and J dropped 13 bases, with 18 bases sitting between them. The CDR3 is CASSQLQRGNQFF. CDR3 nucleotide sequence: TGTGCCAGCAGTCAACTTCAAAGGGGGAACCAGTTCTTC.

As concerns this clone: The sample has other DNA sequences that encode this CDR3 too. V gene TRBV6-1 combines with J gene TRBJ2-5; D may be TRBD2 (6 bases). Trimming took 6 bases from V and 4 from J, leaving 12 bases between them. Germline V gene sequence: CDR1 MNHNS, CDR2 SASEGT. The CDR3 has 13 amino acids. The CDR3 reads CASRRGGGETQYF. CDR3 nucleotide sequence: TGTGCCAGCAGGAGGGGAGGCGGAGAGACCCAGTACTTC.

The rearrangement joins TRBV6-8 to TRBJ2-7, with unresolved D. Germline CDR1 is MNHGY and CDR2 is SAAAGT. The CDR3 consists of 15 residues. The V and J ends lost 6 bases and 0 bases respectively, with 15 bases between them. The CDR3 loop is CASRITSVSSYEQYF. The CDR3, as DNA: TGTGCCAGCAGGATCACGAGCGTAAGCTCCTACGAGCAGTACTTC.

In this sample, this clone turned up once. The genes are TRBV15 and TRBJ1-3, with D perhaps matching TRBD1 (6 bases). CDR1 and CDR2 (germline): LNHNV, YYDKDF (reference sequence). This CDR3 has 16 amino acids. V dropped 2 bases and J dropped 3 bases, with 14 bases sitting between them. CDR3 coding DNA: TGTGCCACCAGCAGAATCGGGGGGGCTTTTGGAAACACCATATATTTT. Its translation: CATSRIGGAFGNTIYF.

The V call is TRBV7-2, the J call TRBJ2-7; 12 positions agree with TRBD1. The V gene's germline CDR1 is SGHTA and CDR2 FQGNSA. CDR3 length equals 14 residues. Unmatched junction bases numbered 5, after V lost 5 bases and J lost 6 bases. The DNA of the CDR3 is TGTGCCAGCAGCCCCGGGACAGGGGGCCCCGAGCAGTACTTC. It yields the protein CASSPGTGGPEQYF.

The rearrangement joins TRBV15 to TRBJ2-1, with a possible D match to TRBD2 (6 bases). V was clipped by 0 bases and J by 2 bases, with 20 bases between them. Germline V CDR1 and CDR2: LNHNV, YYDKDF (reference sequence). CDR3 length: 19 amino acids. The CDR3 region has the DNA TGTGCCACCAGCAGAGATTTGACGGGAGCGTATGAAACCTACAATGAGCAGTTCTTC. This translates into CATSRDLTGAYETYNEQFF.

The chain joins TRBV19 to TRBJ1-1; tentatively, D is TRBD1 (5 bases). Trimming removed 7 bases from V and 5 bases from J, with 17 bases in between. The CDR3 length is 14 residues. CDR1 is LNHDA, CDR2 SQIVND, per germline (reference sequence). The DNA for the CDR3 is TGTGCCAGTATTAACCGGTGGGGCCCGACTGAAGCTTTCTTT. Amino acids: CASINRWGPTEAFF.

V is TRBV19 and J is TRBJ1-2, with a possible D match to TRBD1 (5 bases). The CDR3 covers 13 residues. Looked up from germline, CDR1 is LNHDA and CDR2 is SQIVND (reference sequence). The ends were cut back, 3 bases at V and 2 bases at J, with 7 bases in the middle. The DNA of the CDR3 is TGTGCCAGTAGTATCGACAGCAACTATGGCTACACCTTC. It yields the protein CASSIDSNYGYTF.

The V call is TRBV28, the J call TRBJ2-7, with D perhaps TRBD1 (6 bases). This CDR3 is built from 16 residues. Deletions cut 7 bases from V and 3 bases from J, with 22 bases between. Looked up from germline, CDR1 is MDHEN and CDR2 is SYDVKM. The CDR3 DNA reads TGTGCCAGCATCCCTTCCCAGGGGATGGGTAGCTACGAGCAGTACTTC. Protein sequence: CASIPSQGMGSYEQYF.

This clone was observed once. CDR3 region: CASSTEDRGDYNYGYTF. The CDR3 DNA reads as TGTGCCAGCAGCACTGAGGACAGGGGAGATTACAACTATGGCTACACCTTC. The chain uses TRBV11-3 and TRBJ1-2; 9 bases align to TRBD1. The J segment lost 2 bases and the V segment lost 5 bases, leaving 12 bases of the junction unmatched. This CDR3 has 17 amino acids. Germline CDR1 reads SGHNT; CDR2 reads YENEEA.

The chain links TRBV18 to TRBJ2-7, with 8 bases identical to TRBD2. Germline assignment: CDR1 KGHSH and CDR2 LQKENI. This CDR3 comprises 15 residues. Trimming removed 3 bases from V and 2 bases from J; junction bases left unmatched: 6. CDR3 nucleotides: TGTGCCAGCTCACCGAGAGCGGGAGTGACCTACGAGCAGTACTTC. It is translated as CASSPRAGVTYEQYF.

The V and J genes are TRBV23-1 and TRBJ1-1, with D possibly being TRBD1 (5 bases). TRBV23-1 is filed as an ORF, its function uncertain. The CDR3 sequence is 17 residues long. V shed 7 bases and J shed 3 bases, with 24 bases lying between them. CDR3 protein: CASNEAKGPQRYTEAFF. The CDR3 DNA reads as TGCGCCAGCAACGAAGCTAAGGGGCCGCAGAGGTACACTGAAGCTTTCTTT.